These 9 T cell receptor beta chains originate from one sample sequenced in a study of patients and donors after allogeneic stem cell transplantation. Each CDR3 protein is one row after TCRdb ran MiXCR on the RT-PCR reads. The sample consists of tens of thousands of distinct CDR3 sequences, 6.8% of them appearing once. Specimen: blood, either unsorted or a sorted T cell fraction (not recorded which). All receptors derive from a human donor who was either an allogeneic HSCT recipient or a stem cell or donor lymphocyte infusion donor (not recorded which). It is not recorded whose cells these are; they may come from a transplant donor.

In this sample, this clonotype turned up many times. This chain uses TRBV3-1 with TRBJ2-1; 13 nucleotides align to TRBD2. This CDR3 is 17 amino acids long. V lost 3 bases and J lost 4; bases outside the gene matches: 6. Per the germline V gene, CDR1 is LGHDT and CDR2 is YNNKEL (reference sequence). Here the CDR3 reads CASSQGTSGTLYNEQFF. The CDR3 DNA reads TGTGCCAGCAGCCAGGGGACTAGCGGGACCTTATACAATGAGCAGTTCTTC.

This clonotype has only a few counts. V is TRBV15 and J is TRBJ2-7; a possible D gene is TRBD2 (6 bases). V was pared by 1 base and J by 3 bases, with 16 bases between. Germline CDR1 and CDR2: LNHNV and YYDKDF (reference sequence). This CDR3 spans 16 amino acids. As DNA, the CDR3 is TGTGCCACCAGCAGAGGCCTAGGGCAGGGAGGCTACGAGCAGTACTTC. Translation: CATSRGLGQGGYEQYF.

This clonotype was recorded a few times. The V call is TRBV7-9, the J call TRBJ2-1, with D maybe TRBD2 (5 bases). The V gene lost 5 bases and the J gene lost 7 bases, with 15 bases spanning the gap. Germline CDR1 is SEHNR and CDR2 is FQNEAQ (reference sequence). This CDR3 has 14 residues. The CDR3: CASSVMTGRNEQFF. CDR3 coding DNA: TGTGCCAGCAGCGTTATGACGGGAAGGAATGAGCAGTTCTTC. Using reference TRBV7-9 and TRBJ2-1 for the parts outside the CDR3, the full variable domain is DTGVSQNPRHKITKRGQNVTFRCDPISEHNRLYWYRQTLGQGPEFLTYFQNEAQLEKSRLLSDRFSAERPKGSFSTLEIQRTEQGDSAMYLCASSVMTGRNEQFFGPGTRLTVL.

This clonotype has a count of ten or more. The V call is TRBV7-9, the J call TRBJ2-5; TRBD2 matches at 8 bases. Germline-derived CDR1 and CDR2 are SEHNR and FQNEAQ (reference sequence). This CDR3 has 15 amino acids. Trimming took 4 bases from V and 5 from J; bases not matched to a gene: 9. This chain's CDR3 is CASSSSGLGRETQYF. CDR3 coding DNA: TGTGCCAGCAGCTCGTCGGGACTAGGCAGGGAGACCCAGTACTTC.

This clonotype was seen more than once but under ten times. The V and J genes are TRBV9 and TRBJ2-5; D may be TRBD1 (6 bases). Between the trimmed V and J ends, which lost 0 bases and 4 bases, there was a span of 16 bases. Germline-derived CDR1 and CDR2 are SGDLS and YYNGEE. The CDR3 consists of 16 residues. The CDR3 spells CASSVGGPPKGETQYF. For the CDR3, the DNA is TGTGCCAGCAGCGTAGGGGGGCCCCCCAAAGGAGAGACCCAGTACTTC.

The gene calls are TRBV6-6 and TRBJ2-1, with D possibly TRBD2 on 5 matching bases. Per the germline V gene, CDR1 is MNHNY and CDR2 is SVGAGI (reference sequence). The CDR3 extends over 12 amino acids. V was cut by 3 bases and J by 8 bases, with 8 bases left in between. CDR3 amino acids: CASSYSGDEQFF. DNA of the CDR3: TGTGCCAGCAGTTATTCCGGGGATGAGCAGTTCTTC.

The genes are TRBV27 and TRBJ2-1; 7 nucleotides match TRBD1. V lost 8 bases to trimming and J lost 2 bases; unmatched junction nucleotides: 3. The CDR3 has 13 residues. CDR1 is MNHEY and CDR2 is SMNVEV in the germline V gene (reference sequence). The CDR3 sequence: CASSTGTYNEQFF. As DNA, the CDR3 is TGTGCCAGCTCGACAGGGACCTACAATGAGCAGTTCTTC.

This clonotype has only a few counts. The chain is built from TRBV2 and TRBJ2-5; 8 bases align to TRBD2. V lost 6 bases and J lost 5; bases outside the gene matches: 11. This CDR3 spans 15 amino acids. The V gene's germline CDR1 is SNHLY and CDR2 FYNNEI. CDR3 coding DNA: TGTGCCAGCAGCACTCCCCACGGGGGGGTTGAGACCCAGTACTTC. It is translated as CASSTPHGGVETQYF.

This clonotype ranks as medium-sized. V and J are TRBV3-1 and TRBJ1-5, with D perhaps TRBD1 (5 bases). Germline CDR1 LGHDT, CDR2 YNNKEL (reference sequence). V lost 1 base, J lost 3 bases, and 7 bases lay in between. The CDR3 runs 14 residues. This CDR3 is CASSQAGNNQPQHF. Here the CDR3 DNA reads TGTGCCAGCAGCCAAGCAGGGAACAATCAGCCCCAGCATTTT. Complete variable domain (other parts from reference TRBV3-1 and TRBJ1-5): DTAVSQTPKYLVTQMGNDKSIKCEQNLGHDTMYWYKQDSKKFLKIMFSYNNKELIINETVPNRFSPKSPDKAHLNLHINSLELGDSAVYFCASSQAGNNQPQHFGDGTRLSIL.